One sample yielded the 19 T cell receptor beta chains listed below, sequenced in a study of T cells after yellow fever vaccination (dated by TCRdb to the late 2010s). The library was produced with 5' RACE. Instrument used: Illumina HiSeq 2500. TCRdb's own reprocessing of the public reads used fastp at Q25 and MiXCR and kept productive beta chains. CDR3 protein duplicates are merged, each entry listing the most common genes and DNA. This sample has 200,000 to 250,000 distinct CDR3 sequences in its table, and less than 8.5% of those were observed once. The ten largest clones add up to roughly 0.9% of the sample. Taken with the paper, the label for treatment or condition translates to: live attenuated yellow fever vaccine strain. Sample: CD4+ T cells sorted from PBMCs, taken 15 days after the yellow fever booster vaccination. The receptors stem from a man aged 25 to 40 who received the YFV17D yellow fever vaccine.

The V gene is TRBV10-3, the J gene TRBJ2-5, with 7 bases matching TRBD2. This CDR3 is built from 13 residues. J gave up 4 bases and V 5 bases, and 4 bases lay outside the gene matches. Germline assignment: CDR1 ENHRY and CDR2 SYGVKD. CDR3: CAISPSGRETQYF. The CDR3 DNA is TGTGCCATCAGTCCTAGCGGCCGAGAGACCCAGTACTTC.

There are a few counts of this clonotype. The chain carries TRBV20-1 and TRBJ1-5; D ambiguous. V was shortened by 3 bases and J by 6 bases, with 12 bases between the two germline ends. This CDR3 comprises 13 residues. The germline CDR1 and CDR2 sequences are DFQATT and SNEGSKA (reference sequence). The CDR3 loop reads CSARVVLGQPQHF. The CDR3 nucleotides read TGCAGTGCTAGGGTTGTATTAGGTCAGCCCCAGCATTTT.

This clonotype was counted at least ten times. The gene calls are TRBV7-8 and TRBJ2-1; 8 bases match TRBD1. Trimming at V came to 5 bases and at J to 0 bases, leaving 3 bases not matched to a gene. This CDR3 region has 15 residues. Germline V gene data show CDR1 as SGHVS and CDR2 as FQNEAQ. CDR3 loop: CASSNDRGSYNEQFF. The CDR3 DNA reads as TGTGCCAGCAGCAACGACAGGGGCTCCTACAATGAGCAGTTCTTC.

This clonotype has a count of ten or more. The chain joins TRBV12-3 or TRBV12-4 to TRBJ2-3; no firm D call. This CDR3 region has 15 residues. The ends were cut back, 1 base at V and 0 bases at J, with 8 bases in the middle. The chain's CDR3 is CASSLGAVSTDTQYF. CDR3 bases: TGTGCCAGCAGTTTAGGGGCTGTCAGCACAGATACGCAGTATTTT.

This clonotype was recorded many times. This chain links TRBV3-1 with TRBJ2-3; D call uncertain. The CDR3 sequence is 16 residues long. Germline V lookup: CDR1 LGHDT, CDR2 YNNKEL (reference sequence). V gave up 3 bases and J gave up 0 bases, with 13 bases separating them. CDR3 DNA sequence: TGTGCCAGCAGCCACCACTTAGGAACCAGCACAGATACGCAGTATTTT. Translation: CASSHHLGTSTDTQYF.

The V and J genes are TRBV6-5 and TRBJ2-7; 7 bases align to TRBD1. After removal of 0 bases from V and 6 bases from J, the junction contained 8 bases not matched to a gene. The CDR3 extends over 15 amino acids. CDR1 is MNHEY and CDR2 is SVGAGI in the germline V gene. CDR3 DNA: TGTGCCAGCAGTTACTCACTTCATCCAGGGGGCGAGCAGTACTTC. It codes for CASSYSLHPGGEQYF.

This clonotype was recorded at least ten times. The CDR3 DNA is TGCAGTGCTTGGGGCCCCGTTGGAGAGACCCAGTACTTC. Translation: CSAWGPVGETQYF. This chain joins TRBV20-1 and TRBJ2-5; D possibly corresponds to TRBD1 (5 bases). Deletions cut 5 bases from V and 4 bases from J, with 14 bases between. Germline lookup yields CDR1 DFQATT and CDR2 SNEGSKA (reference sequence). The CDR3 covers 13 residues.

The gene calls are TRBV10-3 and TRBJ1-4; 9 bases fit TRBD1. The germline V gene has CDR1 ENHRY and CDR2 SYGVKD. V was pared by 5 bases and J by 8 bases, with 9 bases of the junction left unmatched. The length of the CDR3 is 15 residues. CDR3 nucleotides: TGTGCCATCAGTCCCCGGGACAGGGAAGGAGAAAAACTGTTTTTT. It codes for CAISPRDREGEKLFF.

This clonotype showed up just a few times. The V gene is TRBV6-1, the J gene TRBJ1-1; 7 bases are a match to TRBD1. There are 13 residues in the CDR3. V shed 6 bases, J shed 2 bases, and the junction held 3 bases outside the gene matches. Germline V lookup: CDR1 MNHNS, CDR2 SASEGT. The CDR3 here is CASRRGLNTEAFF. The CDR3 coding sequence is TGTGCCAGCAGAAGGGGGCTCAACACTGAAGCTTTCTTT.

This clonotype was observed at least ten times. The chain recombines TRBV29-1 with TRBJ2-3; 10 nucleotides agree with TRBD2. The J segment lost 1 base and the V segment lost 4 bases, leaving 5 bases of the junction unmatched. The germline V gene has CDR1 SQVTM and CDR2 ANQGSEA. CDR3 size: 15 residues. For the CDR3, the DNA is TGCAGCGTTGCACTAGCGGGGCACGGCACAGATACGCAGTATTTT. This gives the protein CSVALAGHGTDTQYF.

The chain is built from TRBV23-1 and TRBJ2-7, with D perhaps matching TRBD1 or TRBD2 (5 bases each). TRBV23-1 is treated as an ORF (open reading frame) with a function not yet certain. The CDR3 has 16 residues. V gave up 3 bases and J gave up 1 base, with 16 bases separating them. CDR3 sequence reads: CASSHVRERGSYEQYF. The CDR3, as DNA: TGCGCCAGCAGTCACGTCAGGGAGCGTGGGTCCTACGAGCAGTACTTC.

The chain carries TRBV20-1 and TRBJ2-5, with a possible D match to TRBD2 (6 bases). The V end was cut by 0 bases, the J end by 4 bases, with 21 bases between. The CDR3 consists of 17 residues. The germline gives CDR1 DFQATT, CDR2 SNEGSKA (reference sequence). The CDR3 DNA sequence: TGCAGTGCTAGAGATCTGCGGGGCCTGTTAGGAGGAGAGACCCAGTACTTC. Its translation: CSARDLRGLLGGETQYF.

Points on this clonotype: The germline gene is not matched at one end of the junction; a read error may be the cause. The chain has TRBV12-3 or TRBV12-4 and TRBJ2-1; TRBD1 agrees at 7 bases. The CDR3 consists of 17 residues. In nucleotides, the CDR3 is TGTGTCAGCAGCCGCGCCCGGACAGGCTTAATCTACAATGAGCAGTTCTTC. Its protein is CVSSRARTGLIYNEQFF.

With regard to this clonotype: A clone one base away is much larger, so this may be a read error. The V call is TRBV29-1, the J call TRBJ2-1; 7 bases align to TRBD2. The CDR3 runs to 15 residues. The germline V gene encodes CDR1 SQVTM and CDR2 ANQGSEA. J gave up 1 base and V 5 bases, and 8 bases lay outside the gene matches. The CDR3 coding sequence is TGCAGCGTTAGGAGTGGCGGGGGTTCCTACAATGAGCAGTTCTTC. Protein product: CSVRSGGGSYNEQFF.

There are a few counts of this clonotype. The chain recombines TRBV7-2 with TRBJ2-2; 7 bases match TRBD2. CDR1 is SGHTA and CDR2 is FQGNSA in the germline V gene. The V and J ends lost 5 bases and 1 base, in that order; junction bases with no gene match: 7. The length of the CDR3 is 16 residues. The DNA of the CDR3 is TGTGCCAGCAGCCGCGGGGCTAGCGGGAACACCGGGGAGCTGTTTTTT. Its translation is CASSRGASGNTGELFF.

This clonotype showed up many times. The V call is TRBV3-1, the J call TRBJ1-2, with D perhaps TRBD1 (5 bases). CDR1 is LGHDT and CDR2 is YNNKEL in the germline V gene (reference sequence). CDR3 length: 13 residues. With 8 bases removed from V and 8 bases from J, the gap between germline ends came to 18 bases. Here the CDR3 reads CASSPLKGQGYTF. For the CDR3, the DNA is TGTGCCAGCTCACCGCTGAAGGGGCAGGGCTACACCTTC.

This clonotype showed up just a few times. J is TRBJ1-1 and V is TRBV3-1; no firm D call. Germline lookup yields CDR1 LGHDT and CDR2 YNNKEL (reference sequence). Trimming removed 4 bases at V and 3 bases at J, with 9 bases between. This CDR3 is 13 amino acids long. Here the CDR3 reads CASSLMRDTEAFF. The DNA for the CDR3 is TGTGCCAGCAGCCTCATGAGGGACACTGAAGCTTTCTTT. Full variable domain (rest looked up from reference TRBV3-1 and TRBJ1-1): DTAVSQTPKYLVTQMGNDKSIKCEQNLGHDTMYWYKQDSKKFLKIMFSYNNKELIINETVPNRFSPKSPDKAHLNLHINSLELGDSAVYFCASSLMRDTEAFFGQGTRLTVV.

In its sample, this clonotype was seen many times. The genes are TRBV3-1 and TRBJ2-7, with 10 bases matching TRBD2. J gave up 3 bases and V 5 bases, and 13 bases lay outside the gene matches. The CDR3 has 17 residues. Germline V gene sequence: CDR1 LGHDT, CDR2 YNNKEL (reference sequence). CDR3 nucleotides: TGTGCCAGCAGCGAAACCCGCGCTAGCGGGAGAGTCTACGAGCAGTACTTC. The encoded protein is CASSETRASGRVYEQYF.

This clonotype was observed many times. The gene calls are TRBV7-8 and TRBJ2-5, with no clear D. CDR1 and CDR2 from the germline V gene are SGHVS and FQNEAQ. The CDR3 runs to 14 residues. V lost 8 bases, J lost 3 bases, and 16 bases lay in between. The CDR3 protein is CASQLWGLEETQYF. The CDR3 DNA reads TGTGCCAGCCAGCTTTGGGGTCTAGAAGAGACCCAGTACTTC.